One and the same sample provided the 20 T cell receptor beta chains below, sequenced in a study of blood T cell repertoires in COVID-19 (dated by TCRdb to 2018 to 2021). The library was obtained by the immunoSEQ multiplex PCR assay. Sourced from immuneACCESS, this table was stored by TCRdb with only in-frame sequences that have V and J called. A share of the clones is absent; for the studies checked, an unresolved V gene accounts for under half, and the remainder has no known explanation. This sample gives some 360,000 clones in total; over 85% of them show up just once. The ten largest make up just under 4% of the sample. What was sequenced was peripheral blood. Receptors originate from a woman aged 55-69 years with COVID-19, enrolled during active disease.

The chain uses TRBV18 and TRBJ1-2, with TRBD1 matching 8 bases. This CDR3 is 12 amino acids long. V gave up 4 bases and J gave up 9 bases; unmatched junction bases: 4. Germline-derived CDR1 and CDR2 are KGHSH and LQKENI. The CDR3 loop reads CASSHGQGSYTF. The CDR3 DNA sequence: TGTGCCAGCTCACACGGACAGGGCAGCTACACCTTC.

The V and J genes are TRBV2 and TRBJ1-2; D call uncertain. CDR1 SNHLY and CDR2 FYNNEI come from the germline V gene. Trimming left V 3 bases short and J 8 bases short, with 4 bases between. The CDR3 runs 10 residues. The CDR3 is CASSEEGYTF. The CDR3 coding sequence is TGTGCCAGCAGTGAGGAGGGCTACACCTTC.

This clone is a singleton in its sample. This chain joins TRBV7-8 and TRBJ1-2, with D possibly being TRBD1 (6 bases). V dropped 1 base and J dropped 2 bases, with 8 bases sitting between them. Germline loops: CDR1 SGHVS, CDR2 FQNEAQ. This CDR3 is built from 14 residues. The CDR3 reads CASSLGGGNYGYTF. CDR3 bases: TGTGCCAGCAGCTTAGGAGGGGGAAACTATGGCTACACCTTC.

This chain joins TRBV5-1 and TRBJ2-1; 15 nucleotides align to TRBD2. V lost 3 bases and J lost 4; bases outside the gene matches: 5. The CDR3 contains 17 residues. CDR1 and CDR2 from the germline V gene are SGHRS and YFSETQ. The CDR3 loop is CASSSLGLAGGYNEQFF. The CDR3 coding sequence is TGCGCCAGCAGCTCCCTGGGACTAGCGGGGGGTTACAATGAGCAGTTCTTC.

J is TRBJ1-4 and V is TRBV5-4; maybe TRBD1 (6 bases). In germline, CDR1 is SGHNT, CDR2 YYREEE (reference sequence). The CDR3 is 16 amino acids. Trimming stripped 2 bases from V and 5 bases from J, with 16 bases between. CDR3 region: CASSLRLTGTNEKLFF. In nucleotides, the CDR3 is TGTGCCAGCAGCTTACGTTTAACAGGGACGAATGAAAAACTGTTTTTT.

This chain joins TRBV2 and TRBJ1-3; no definite D call. This CDR3 is 14 amino acids long. CDR1 is SNHLY, CDR2 FYNNEI, per germline. Trimming removed 8 bases at V and 2 bases at J, with 13 bases between. The CDR3 coding sequence is TGTGCCAGCTACATCGGGGTTACTGGAAACACCATATATTTT. This gives the protein CASYIGVTGNTIYF. The variable domain in full, completed from reference TRBV2 and TRBJ1-3, reads EPEVTQTPSHQVTQMGQEVILRCVPISNHLYFYWYRQILGQKVEFLVSFYNNEISEKSEIFDDQFSVERPDGSNFTLKIRSTKLEDSAMYFCASYIGVTGNTIYFGEGSWLTVV.

This rearrangement joins TRBV29-1 to TRBJ2-7, with 8 bases that match TRBD1. The J segment lost 4 bases and the V segment lost 3 bases, leaving 2 bases of the junction unmatched. From germline, CDR1 is SQVTM and CDR2 ANQGSEA. The CDR3 is made up of 12 amino acids. CDR3 nucleotides: TGCAGCGTTGATCAGGGGGCGTACGAGCAGTACTTC. Translating gives CSVDQGAYEQYF.

This chain joins TRBV5-5 and TRBJ1-5, with D tentatively TRBD1 (5 bases). V was shortened by 5 bases and J by 4 bases, with 22 bases between the two germline ends. Germline CDR1 is SGHKS and CDR2 is YYEKEE (reference sequence). CDR3 length: 17 residues. The CDR3 region is CASSSRWQDGGNQPQHF. The CDR3 DNA follows: TGTGCCAGCAGTTCACGGTGGCAGGACGGGGGTAATCAGCCCCAGCATTTT.

For this clone: A junction boundary mismatches the germline segment, possibly from a read error. This chain uses TRBV9 with TRBJ2-3, with D perhaps matching TRBD2 (5 bases). Looked up from germline, CDR1 is SGDLS and CDR2 is YYNGEE. CDR3 size: 14 residues. The CDR3 region is CASSPRGSRDTQYF. The CDR3 DNA reads as TGTGCCAGCAGCCCCCGGGGTAGCAGAGATACGCAGTATTTT.

The chain combines TRBV19 with TRBJ1-5, with TRBD1 matching over 7 bases. This CDR3 comprises 15 residues. Per germline, CDR1 LNHDA and CDR2 SQIVND (reference sequence). The V gene end was trimmed by 5 bases and the J gene end by 7 bases; junction bases not matched to a gene: 11. The DNA of the CDR3 is TGTGCCAGTAGTGCCGGGACAGTCGGTAACCAGCCCCAGCATTTT. Residues: CASSAGTVGNQPQHF. The entire variable domain, with the rest obtained from reference TRBV19 and TRBJ1-5, is as follows: DGGITQSPKYLFRKEGQNVTLSCEQNLNHDAMYWYRQDPGQGLRLIYYSQIVNDFQKGDIAEGYSVSREKKESFPLTVTSAQKNPTAFYLCASSAGTVGNQPQHFGDGTRLSIL.

In its sample, this clone was seen once. V gene TRBV3-1 (or the pseudogene TRBV3-2) combines with J gene TRBJ2-5; TRBD2 agrees at 10 bases. Germline trimming cut 0 bases from V and 9 bases from J; bases unmatched to any gene: 16. Germline values: CDR1 LGHDT, CDR2 YNNKEL (reference sequence). The length of the CDR3 is 18 residues. In DNA form, the CDR3 reads TGTGCCAGCAGCCAAGATCCCCCGCAACTAGCGGGGATAGTGTCCCAGTACTTC. Translating gives CASSQDPPQLAGIVSQYF.

V and J are TRBV24-1 and TRBJ2-7; 8 bases align to TRBD1. CDR3 length equals 14 residues. Germline values: CDR1 KGHDR, CDR2 SFDVKD. V lost 4 bases to trimming and J lost 5 bases; unmatched junction nucleotides: 6. CDR3 nucleotides: TGTGCCACCAGTGAGTCGGACAGGGTAGACGAGCAGTACTTC. It specifies CATSESDRVDEQYF.

V is TRBV7-2 and J is TRBJ2-1, with D unresolved. V was trimmed by 4 bases and J by 9 bases, leaving 10 bases between them. CDR1 and CDR2 (germline): SGHTA, FQGNSA. The CDR3 consists of 12 residues. The CDR3 sequence: CASSSWSGEQFF. The CDR3 bases are TGTGCCAGCAGCTCCTGGTCGGGTGAGCAGTTCTTC.

The J gene is TRBJ1-1, the V gene TRBV9, with TRBD1 as a possible D gene (6 bases). The V and J ends lost 4 bases and 0 bases respectively, with 10 bases between them. This CDR3 is built from 14 residues. Germline-derived CDR1 and CDR2 are SGDLS and YYNGEE. CDR3 region: CASSPDRMNTEAFF. The CDR3 DNA reads TGTGCCAGCAGCCCGGACAGAATGAACACTGAAGCTTTCTTT.

V is TRBV19 and J is TRBJ1-5; TRBD1 is a possible D gene (6 bases). The CDR3 is 16 residues long. V was clipped by 7 bases and J by 6 bases, with 22 bases between them. CDR1 and CDR2 (germline): LNHDA, SQIVND (reference sequence). CDR3 bases: TGTGCCAGTACCAGAGGGGGACTCCGGGGGGCTCAGCCCCAGCATTTT. Amino acid sequence: CASTRGGLRGAQPQHF.

This clone was seen only once. The rearrangement links TRBV5-1 to TRBJ1-4; tentatively, D is TRBD1 (6 bases). Germline V gene lookup returns CDR1 SGHRS and CDR2 YFSETQ. This CDR3 spans 14 amino acids. Deletions cut 4 bases from V and 8 bases from J, with 15 bases between. The chain's CDR3 is CASSRITGTEKLFF. CDR3 sequence (DNA): TGCGCCAGCAGCAGGATAACAGGGACCGAAAAACTGTTTTTT.

The rearrangement uses TRBV30 and TRBJ1-3; D uncertain. V gave up 1 base and J gave up 0 bases, with 7 bases separating them. CDR1 is GTSNPN and CDR2 is SVGIG in the germline V gene (reference sequence). There are 14 residues in the CDR3. DNA of the CDR3: TGTGCCTGGAGTGACCGAGCCTCTGGAAACACCATATATTTT. Amino acid sequence: CAWSDRASGNTIYF.

J is TRBJ1-4 and V is TRBV9; 7 positions agree with TRBD1. Germline values: CDR1 SGDLS, CDR2 YYNGEE. The CDR3 covers 17 residues. J was trimmed by 0 bases and V by 4 bases; bases with no gene match: 9. CDR3 bases: TGTGCCAGCAGCACTACCGGGACAGTCGCAACTAATGAAAAACTGTTTTTT. Protein: CASSTTGTVATNEKLFF.

The chain links TRBV7-9 to TRBJ1-5, with D uncertain. CDR1 is SEHNR, CDR2 FQNEAQ, per germline (reference sequence). This CDR3 is 15 amino acids long. V gave up 0 bases and J gave up 3 bases, with 9 bases separating them. CDR3 residues: CASSLAGTVNQPQHF. CDR3 coding DNA: TGTGCCAGCAGCTTAGCCGGTACAGTCAATCAGCCCCAGCATTTT.

V is TRBV7-9 and J is TRBJ2-5, with 8 bases that match TRBD1. The CDR3 loop spans 14 amino acids. CDR1 is SEHNR, CDR2 FQNEAQ, per germline (reference sequence). J gave up 4 bases and V 5 bases, and 6 bases lay outside the gene matches. The CDR3 sequence: CASSLQGARETQYF. CDR3 sequence (DNA): TGTGCCAGCAGCCTTCAGGGGGCCCGAGAGACCCAGTACTTC.